Below, 9 T cell receptor beta chains from the same sample are listed, as sequenced in a study of T-cell memory formation after mild COVID-19. MiXCR was run by TCRdb on the 5' RACE reads, yielding one entry per CDR3 protein. The sample includes approximately 60,000 distinct CDR3 sequences, approximately 9% of them seen just once. Sequences were obtained from PBMCs or a T cell subset sorted from them (not recorded which). The receptors originated from a man younger than 35 who had mild COVID-19 (a few samples of this study predate the infection). Cell type and time point are not known.

The chain couples TRBV7-8 to TRBJ1-1; 7 bases match TRBD1. The CDR3 covers 17 residues. Germline V gene lookup returns CDR1 SGHVS and CDR2 FQNEAQ. The V and J ends lost 5 bases and 1 base, in that order; junction bases with no gene match: 13. CDR3 bases: TGTGCCAGCAGCACCAGGGGGTCCGGGTGGTGGAACACTGAAGCTTTCTTT. Protein sequence: CASSTRGSGWWNTEAFF.

The gene calls are TRBV6-5 and TRBJ2-5, with 9 bases lining up with TRBD1. Germline lookup yields CDR1 MNHEY and CDR2 SVGAGI. V lost 5 bases and J lost 3; bases outside the gene matches: 4. This CDR3 has 14 amino acids. The CDR3 is CASSPTGGKETQYF. CDR3 nucleotide sequence: TGTGCCAGCAGTCCGACAGGGGGGAAAGAGACCCAGTACTTC.

In its sample, this clonotype was seen a few times. The chain is built from TRBV2 and TRBJ2-3; D is unresolved. Per the germline V gene, CDR1 is SNHLY and CDR2 is FYNNEI. The CDR3 length is 11 residues. V shed 2 bases and J shed 3 bases, with 0 bases lying between them. The CDR3 coding sequence is TGTGCCAGCAGTGAAACAGATACGCAGTATTTT. The encoded protein is CASSETDTQYF.

V usage is TRBV11-2 and J usage is TRBJ2-1; 10 bases match TRBD2. Germline loops: CDR1 SGHAT, CDR2 FQNNGV. J gave up 8 bases and V 5 bases, and 6 bases lay outside the gene matches. The CDR3 consists of 14 residues. The CDR3 region has the DNA TGTGCCAGCAGCGACAGCGGGGGGGCCCATGAGCAGTTCTTC. Residues: CASSDSGGAHEQFF. The full variable domain, with the rest looked up from reference TRBV11-2 and TRBJ2-1, is EAGVAQSPRYKIIEKRQSVAFWCNPISGHATLYWYQQILGQGPKLLIQFQNNGVVDDSQLPKDRFSAERLKGVDSTLKIQPAKLEDSAVYLCASSDSGGAHEQFFGPGTRLTVL.

V is TRBV27 and J is TRBJ1-6; D is possibly TRBD1 (5 bases). The V end was cut by 8 bases, the J end by 7 bases, with 18 bases between. Germline CDR1 and CDR2: MNHEY and SMNVEV (reference sequence). This CDR3 has 15 amino acids. CDR3 protein: CASLPSWGGNSPLHF. Written as DNA, the CDR3 is TGTGCCAGCCTTCCGTCATGGGGCGGGAATTCACCCCTCCACTTT.

This clonotype was seen ten or more times. The chain joins TRBV9 to TRBJ2-3; D unresolved. The CDR3 covers 13 residues. V was pared by 7 bases and J by 0 bases, with 9 bases between. Looked up from germline, CDR1 is SGDLS and CDR2 is YYNGEE. CDR3 residues: CASGTASTDTQYF. The CDR3, as DNA: TGTGCCAGCGGAACAGCTAGCACAGATACGCAGTATTTT.

Ten or more counts support this clonotype. V gene TRBV5-5 combines with J gene TRBJ2-1, with a possible D match to TRBD1 (5 bases). The V and J ends lost 2 bases and 6 bases respectively, with 18 bases between them. The CDR3 runs 16 residues. Per germline, CDR1 SGHKS and CDR2 YYEKEE (reference sequence). For the CDR3, the DNA is TGTGCCAGCAGCTTATCAGGGAACATCAGGGCCAATGAGCAGTTCTTC. Translating gives CASSLSGNIRANEQFF.

The rearrangement links TRBV6-2 or TRBV6-3 to TRBJ2-7; weak D call: TRBD2 (5 bases). This CDR3 has 16 amino acids. The germline V and J ends were trimmed by 2 bases and 1 base, with 15 bases remaining between them. The germline V gene encodes CDR1 MNHEY and CDR2 SVGEGT. DNA of the CDR3: TGTGCCAGCAGTTACCGCCGACACGCGGGTTCCTACGAGCAGTACTTC. It codes for CASSYRRHAGSYEQYF.

This clonotype was seen at least ten times. The chain is built from TRBV7-2 and TRBJ2-7; perhaps TRBD1 as D (6 bases). The CDR3 sequence is 13 residues long. Looked up from germline, CDR1 is SGHTA and CDR2 is FQGNSA. V shed 0 bases and J shed 6 bases, with 9 bases lying between them. In nucleotides, the CDR3 is TGTGCCAGCAGCTTAGCTGGGGGCGGCGAGCAGTACTTC. Translation gives CASSLAGGGEQYF.